These 23 T cell receptor beta chains share one sample of origin, sequenced in a study of T cells in Graves' hyperthyroidism and ophthalmopathy. TCR beta CDR3 sequences were amplified from RNA transcripts. First-round RT-PCR with HTBI primers amplified the TCR CDR3 region. TCRdb called the multiplex PCR reads again in MiXCR, with one record for every CDR3 protein. The sample has some 500,000 distinct CDR3 sequences, less than 25% seen once. The sample comprised blood. All receptors derive from a woman between 25 and 40 years old with Graves' ophthalmopathy.

V is TRBV28 and J is TRBJ1-1; no firm D call. This CDR3 is built from 15 residues. V gave up 1 base and J gave up 0 bases, with 9 bases separating them. The germline V gene has CDR1 MDHEN and CDR2 SYDVKM. CDR3 protein: CASSLSNLMNTEAFF. The CDR3 nucleotides read TGTGCCAGCAGTTTATCTAACCTCATGAACACTGAAGCTTTCTTT.

In its sample, this clonotype was seen many times. This CDR3 is CASSYGAATPEQYF. As DNA, the CDR3 is TGTGCCAGCAGTTACGGGGCAGCTACACCCGAGCAGTACTTC. The chain couples TRBV6-5 to TRBJ2-7, with D maybe TRBD1 (5 bases). This CDR3 contains 14 residues. The germline V gene encodes CDR1 MNHEY and CDR2 SVGAGI. The ends were cut back, 2 bases at V and 6 bases at J, with 14 bases in the middle.

This clonotype was seen repeatedly, ten times or more. V is TRBV7-2 and J is TRBJ2-7, with unresolved D. V was cut by 1 base and J by 2 bases, with 6 bases left in between. The CDR3 spans 13 residues. Germline CDR1 SGHTA, CDR2 FQGNSA. This chain's CDR3 is CASSLEQPYEQYF. The CDR3 bases are TGTGCCAGCAGCTTAGAACAGCCCTACGAGCAGTACTTC.

V is TRBV15 and J is TRBJ2-5; 7 bases match TRBD2. Germline loops: CDR1 LNHNV, CDR2 YYDKDF (reference sequence). This CDR3 is built from 15 residues. The J segment lost 5 bases and the V segment lost 0 bases, leaving 6 bases of the junction unmatched. This CDR3 reads CATSRDREGWETQYF. CDR3 nucleotides: TGTGCCACCAGCAGAGACAGGGAGGGTTGGGAGACCCAGTACTTC.

A few counts support this clonotype. The chain has TRBV20-1 and TRBJ2-7; no reliable D call. Trimming stripped 0 bases from V and 6 bases from J, with 12 bases between. There are 13 residues in the CDR3. Germline V gene sequence: CDR1 DFQATT, CDR2 SNEGSKA (reference sequence). The CDR3: CSARDPARIEQYF. Written as DNA, the CDR3 is TGCAGTGCTAGAGATCCAGCGAGGATCGAGCAGTACTTC.

This chain connects TRBV6-2 or TRBV6-3 to TRBJ1-5; no clear D gene. V lost 10 bases to trimming and J lost 0 bases, with 10 bases between them. The CDR3 contains 13 residues. In germline, CDR1 is MNHEY, CDR2 SVGEGT. The CDR3 nucleotides are TGTGCCACCCAGACTTATAGCAATCAGCCCCAGCATTTT. Translating it yields CATQTYSNQPQHF.

This clonotype was seen many times. The CDR3 nucleotides read TGTGCCAGCAGCGTATCGGACGGAGAAGAGACCCAGTACTTC. This encodes CASSVSDGEETQYF. The V call is TRBV9, the J call TRBJ2-5, with D uncertain. The CDR3 loop spans 14 amino acids. The germline CDR1 and CDR2 sequences are SGDLS and YYNGEE. With 1 base removed from V and 3 bases from J, the gap between germline ends came to 10 bases.

This clonotype has at least ten counts. The rearrangement joins TRBV27 to TRBJ2-7; D not resolved. The germline V gene encodes CDR1 MNHEY and CDR2 SMNVEV (reference sequence). The ends were cut back, 6 bases at V and 3 bases at J, with 3 bases in the middle. This CDR3 is built from 10 residues. The CDR3 spells CASSLYEQYF. Here the CDR3 DNA reads TGTGCCAGCAGCCTCTACGAGCAGTACTTC.

This clonotype came up many times. J is TRBJ1-2 and V is TRBV19; no definite D call. This CDR3 is built from 15 residues. The germline V and J ends were trimmed by 2 bases and 4 bases, with 14 bases remaining between them. Germline loops: CDR1 LNHDA, CDR2 SQIVND (reference sequence). For the CDR3, the DNA is TGTGCCAGTAGTATAAGTCCACAGACTCTCTATGGCTACACCTTC. Translated: CASSISPQTLYGYTF.

This clonotype was seen repeatedly, ten times or more. This chain uses TRBV19 with TRBJ1-1, with TRBD1 as a possible D gene (5 bases). The CDR3 is made up of 14 amino acids. In germline, CDR1 is LNHDA, CDR2 SQIVND (reference sequence). V was shortened by 6 bases and J by 5 bases, with 16 bases between the two germline ends. The CDR3 DNA reads TGTGCCAGTAGCCCTGACAGACTGCTAACTGAAGCTTTCTTT. It codes for CASSPDRLLTEAFF. Full variable domain (remainder filled in from reference TRBV19 and TRBJ1-1): DGGITQSPKYLFRKEGQNVTLSCEQNLNHDAMYWYRQDPGQGLRLIYYSQIVNDFQKGDIAEGYSVSREKKESFPLTVTSAQKNPTAFYLCASSPDRLLTEAFFGQGTRLTVV.

Only a few counts were recorded for this clonotype. This sequence joins TRBV12-3 or TRBV12-4 and TRBJ2-5; D may be TRBD1 or TRBD2 (5 bases each). The CDR3 extends over 14 amino acids. Trimming pared 8 bases from V and 0 bases from J, leaving 13 bases between. The CDR3, as DNA: TGTGCCAGCTGGGGGACGGGGTACCAAGAGACCCAGTACTTC. Residues: CASWGTGYQETQYF.

CDR3 loop: CAWSGTSVRTEAFF. The CDR3 DNA sequence: TGTGCCTGGAGCGGGACTTCAGTTAGGACTGAAGCTTTCTTT. The genes are TRBV30 and TRBJ1-1; maybe TRBD1 (5 bases). The germline CDR1 and CDR2 sequences are GTSNPN and SVGIG (reference sequence). V dropped 3 bases and J dropped 5 bases, with 16 bases sitting between them. This CDR3 spans 14 amino acids.

At least ten counts were recorded for this clonotype. The chain recombines TRBV7-8 with TRBJ1-5; D unresolved. The germline CDR1 and CDR2 sequences are SGHVS and FQNEAQ. The CDR3 covers 16 residues. The V end was cut by 5 bases, the J end by 6 bases, with 20 bases between. The CDR3 here is CASSTGRGFMVQPQHF. The CDR3 DNA is TGTGCCAGCAGCACCGGGCGGGGATTTATGGTTCAGCCCCAGCATTTT. Variable domain in full (rest from reference TRBV7-8 and TRBJ1-5): GAGVSQSPRYKVAKRGQDVALRCDPISGHVSLFWYQQALGQGPEFLTYFQNEAQLDKSGLPSDRFFAERPEGSVSTLKIQRTQQEDSAVYLCASSTGRGFMVQPQHFGDGTRLSIL.

This clonotype showed up many times. The V and J genes are TRBV30 and TRBJ2-7, with D maybe TRBD2 (6 bases). Germline V gene lookup returns CDR1 GTSNPN and CDR2 SVGIG (reference sequence). This CDR3 region has 14 residues. Trimming removed 0 bases from V and 0 bases from J, with 9 bases in between. CDR3 in amino acids: CAWSVGGSSYEQYF. In DNA, the CDR3 is TGTGCCTGGAGTGTTGGAGGGAGCTCCTACGAGCAGTACTTC. Complete variable domain (other parts from reference TRBV30 and TRBJ2-7): SQTIHQWPATLVQPVGSPLSLECTVEGTSNPNLYWYRQAAGRGLQLLFYSVGIGQISSEVPQNLSASRPQDRQFILSSKKLLLSDSGFYLCAWSVGGSSYEQYFGPGTRLTVT.

Ten or more counts support this clonotype. This sequence joins TRBV19 and TRBJ2-7; the D gene is possibly TRBD1 (5 bases). This CDR3 is 15 amino acids long. CDR1 and CDR2 from the germline V gene are LNHDA and SQIVND (reference sequence). Trimming shortened V by 3 bases and J by 3 bases, and 15 bases separated the two germline ends. DNA for the CDR3: TGTGCCAGTAGTATTAGCACAGGCCCGCTCTACGAGCAGTACTTC. This sequence encodes CASSISTGPLYEQYF.

The CDR3 sequence: CSVVQGYTF. The CDR3 nucleotides are TGCAGCGTTGTTCAAGGCTACACCTTC. The V call is TRBV29-1, the J call TRBJ1-2, with D hard to call. V was trimmed by 4 bases and J by 8 bases, leaving 5 bases between them. Germline-derived CDR1 and CDR2 are SQVTM and ANQGSEA. This CDR3 region has 9 residues.

The rearrangement links TRBV7-7 to TRBJ2-7; TRBD1 matches at 9 bases. This CDR3 comprises 15 residues. CDR1 SSHAT and CDR2 FNYEAQ come from the germline V gene (reference sequence). J lost 8 bases, V lost 6 bases, and 14 bases had no gene match. The CDR3 bases are TGTGCCAGCAGTCCTGACAGGGGGTACCCTAACAAGCAGTACTTC. This gives the protein CASSPDRGYPNKQYF.

This clonotype was detected many times. The chain is built from TRBV29-1 and TRBJ2-7, with 8 bases that match TRBD1. Germline trimming cut 2 bases from V and 3 bases from J; bases unmatched to any gene: 6. Per germline, CDR1 SQVTM and CDR2 ANQGSEA. The CDR3 is made up of 14 amino acids. The CDR3 reads CSVETPDRDYEQYF. The DNA for the CDR3 is TGCAGCGTTGAAACCCCGGACAGGGACTACGAGCAGTACTTC.

This clonotype was recorded at least ten times. This chain links TRBV28 with TRBJ2-7; D remains unclear. Germline values: CDR1 MDHEN, CDR2 SYDVKM. The germline V and J ends were trimmed by 4 bases and 4 bases, with 8 bases remaining between them. This CDR3 contains 12 residues. The chain's CDR3 is CASSSILYEQYF. The CDR3 nucleotides are TGTGCCAGCAGTTCTATTTTGTACGAGCAGTACTTC.

The J gene is TRBJ2-7, the V gene TRBV11-2; D gene unclear. V lost 5 bases and J lost 3, with 14 bases in between. The CDR3 has 14 residues. Germline assignment: CDR1 SGHAT and CDR2 FQNNGV. The DNA of the CDR3 is TGTGCCAGCAGCCGTGCCGGGTCCATCTACGAGCAGTACTTC. Amino acid sequence: CASSRAGSIYEQYF.

This clonotype was counted between two and nine times. The chain couples TRBV11-2 to TRBJ1-3; 9 nucleotides agree with TRBD1. Trimming took 5 bases from V and 4 from J; bases not matched to a gene: 9. CDR3 size: 16 residues. Germline lookup yields CDR1 SGHAT and CDR2 FQNNGV. The CDR3 region has the DNA TGTGCCAGCAGCCCCACAGGGGGCGCCTCCGGAAACACCATATATTTT. This encodes CASSPTGGASGNTIYF.

The V gene is TRBV12-3 or TRBV12-4, the J gene TRBJ2-5, with TRBD2 matching over 11 bases. The CDR3 is made up of 18 amino acids. After removal of 0 bases from V and 5 bases from J, the junction contained 11 bases not matched to a gene. The CDR3 is CASSLALAGGPPRETQYF. The DNA of the CDR3 is TGTGCCAGCAGTTTAGCTCTAGCGGGGGGCCCTCCCCGGGAGACCCAGTACTTC.

This clonotype was recorded many times. The V gene is TRBV24-1, the J gene TRBJ1-2; the match to TRBD1 covers 10 bases. The CDR3 consists of 19 residues. The ends lost 0 bases at V and 5 bases at J; junction bases unmatched: 14. The germline gives CDR1 KGHDR, CDR2 SFDVKD. For the CDR3, the DNA is TGTGCCACCAGTGATTTGGTGAGTGGACAGGGGGACCACCTTTATGGCTACACCTTC. Protein sequence: CATSDLVSGQGDHLYGYTF.